This entry is about one T cell receptor (beta chain). Per the germline V gene, CDR1 is DFQATT and CDR2 is SNEGSKA (reference sequence). V lost 3 bases to trimming and J lost 10 bases; unmatched junction nucleotides: 9. The CDR3 extends over 14 amino acids. The sample originates from a study of Ad26.COV2.S vaccination and SARS-CoV-2 variants. The treatment is: roughly 18 received Ad26.COV2.S at low or high dose, single or two shots; roughly five received placebo; per-sample allocation not given. Material that was analyzed had been drawn on day 63 after the first vaccine or placebo injection. Libraries were prepared by immunoSEQ multiplex PCR; TCRdb keeps only in-frame clonotypes and omits some of them. This sample has hundreds of thousands of clones, with 89% found just once.

The chain carries TRBV20-1 and TRBJ1-6; TRBD1 aligns across 7 bases. The clonotype comes from a person between 18 and 65 years old who received the Ad26.COV2.S COVID-19 vaccine or a placebo. The material sequenced was peripheral blood, taken in a trial of Ad26.COV2.S vaccine versus placebo. The CDR3 reads CSASRGQSPSPLHF. For the CDR3, the DNA is TGCAGTGCTAGTCGGGGACAGTCCCCATCACCCCTCCACTTT.